The 26 T cell receptor beta chains below come from one sample, sequenced in a study of shared clonotypes between healthy human individuals. TCRdb's copy holds only in-frame clones and misses some; the assay was immunoSEQ multiplex PCR. The sample holds 980,000 or so clones; more than 75% are singletons and the top ten take approximately 1.5%. Sequencing was carried out using memory CD4+ T cells sorted from blood. The subset here: CD45RA-negative fraction. These receptors were taken from a man between 18 and 35 years old in good health.

The chain joins TRBV6-5 to TRBJ2-2; D remains ambiguous. Between the trimmed V and J ends, which lost 8 bases and 5 bases, there was a span of 15 bases. The CDR3 extends over 14 amino acids. Per germline, CDR1 MNHEY and CDR2 SVGAGI. The CDR3 nucleotides read TGTGCCAGCGGCCGGACCCCTGTAACCGGGGAGCTGTTTTTT. This encodes CASGRTPVTGELFF.

The V and J genes are TRBV11-2 and TRBJ2-4, with TRBD2 as a possible D gene (6 bases). Germline V lookup: CDR1 SGHAT, CDR2 FQNNGV. Trimming removed 1 base from V and 3 bases from J, with 10 bases in between. CDR3 length: 15 amino acids. The DNA for the CDR3 is TGTGCCAGCAGCTTAGTCGGGGGAGGCAAAAACATTCAGTACTTC. As protein: CASSLVGGGKNIQYF.

This chain links TRBV28 with TRBJ2-2; 7 nucleotides align to TRBD1. CDR3 size: 16 residues. Trimming removed 3 bases from V and 0 bases from J; junction bases left unmatched: 4. Germline lookup yields CDR1 MDHEN and CDR2 SYDVKM. CDR3 coding DNA: TGTGCCAGCAGTTTTAGGACAGGCGCGAACACCGGGGAGCTGTTTTTT. Translated: CASSFRTGANTGELFF.

The V gene is TRBV4-3, the J gene TRBJ1-1, with D uncertain. V was trimmed by 2 bases and J by 1 base, leaving 5 bases between them. Germline CDR1 is LGHNA and CDR2 is YSLEER. There are 13 residues in the CDR3. The DNA of the CDR3 is TGCGCCAGCAGCCAACAAGAGAACACTGAAGCTTTCTTT. Amino acids: CASSQQENTEAFF.

This chain connects TRBV7-3 to TRBJ2-3; unclear D gene. Germline V gene data show CDR1 as SGHTA and CDR2 as FQGTGA. This CDR3 has 15 amino acids. Trimming took 4 bases from V and 9 from J, leaving 20 bases between them. CDR3 nucleotide sequence: TGTGCCAGCAGCTCCCCTGAAGTAGCACCACCGACGCAGTATTTT. Protein product: CASSSPEVAPPTQYF.

The chain combines TRBV18 with TRBJ2-5, with D perhaps given as TRBD1 or TRBD2 (6 bases each). V lost 3 bases and J lost 6, with 26 bases in between. The germline gives CDR1 KGHSH, CDR2 LQKENI. The CDR3 is made up of 18 amino acids. CDR3 bases: TGTGCCAGCTCACCCCCCGGGGGAGCGAGGGGGGCAAGGAAGACCCAGTACTTC. It specifies CASSPPGGARGARKTQYF.

The genes are TRBV19 and TRBJ2-7; D is ambiguous. In germline, CDR1 is LNHDA, CDR2 SQIVND (reference sequence). This CDR3 region has 13 residues. Trimming stripped 5 bases from V and 2 bases from J, with 10 bases between. The CDR3 DNA sequence: TGTGCCAGTAGTCCCTTTCCCACCTACGAGCAGTACTTC. Protein product: CASSPFPTYEQYF.

The V and J genes are TRBV2 and TRBJ2-7, with a possible D match to TRBD1 (6 bases). CDR1 is SNHLY and CDR2 is FYNNEI in the germline V gene. There are 16 residues in the CDR3. With 7 bases removed from V and 3 bases from J, the gap between germline ends came to 22 bases. CDR3 nucleotides: TGTGCCAGCATCTTGAACCCGGGACACCGAAACTACGAGCAGTACTTC. This translates into CASILNPGHRNYEQYF.

This chain links TRBV10-3 with TRBJ2-1; TRBD2 agrees at 12 bases. CDR3 length: 13 amino acids. Germline trimming cut 8 bases from V and 8 bases from J; bases unmatched to any gene: 4. The germline CDR1 and CDR2 sequences are ENHRY and SYGVKD. The DNA for the CDR3 is TGTGCCATCTCTAGCGGGAGGGTAGATGAGCAGTTCTTC. It specifies CAISSGRVDEQFF.

CDR3 coding DNA: TGCGCCAGCAGCCAAATGGGACTCCGAGAGAATGAGCAGTTCTTC. Translated, it gives CASSQMGLRENEQFF. The V and J genes are TRBV5-1 and TRBJ2-1, with a weak D call TRBD2 (6 bases). CDR1 and CDR2 (germline): SGHRS, YFSETQ. With 4 bases removed from V and 7 bases from J, the gap between germline ends came to 18 bases. The CDR3 totals 15 residues.

The J gene is TRBJ2-6, the V gene TRBV7-9, with D perhaps matching TRBD2 (6 bases). The CDR3 is 15 residues long. Germline V gene sequence: CDR1 SEHNR, CDR2 FQNEAQ (reference sequence). Trimming pared 3 bases from V and 2 bases from J, leaving 8 bases between. The CDR3 DNA is TGTGCCAGCAGCTTCGGCGGGGCTGGGGCCAACGTCCTGACTTTC. Translating it yields CASSFGGAGANVLTF.

This clone was detected only a few times. The chain couples TRBV7-2 to TRBJ2-7; 9 bases are shared with TRBD2. CDR1 is SGHTA, CDR2 FQGNSA, per germline. The CDR3 spans 16 residues. With V trimmed by 5 bases and J by 5 bases, 13 bases remained unmatched. CDR3 sequence: CASSPQPAGGGNEQYF. CDR3 DNA sequence: TGTGCCAGCAGCCCTCAGCCGGCGGGAGGGGGGAACGAGCAGTACTTC.

The chain recombines TRBV30 with TRBJ1-5; no firm D call. Germline V gene sequence: CDR1 GTSNPN, CDR2 SVGIG (reference sequence). This CDR3 is 14 amino acids long. V dropped 2 bases and J dropped 0 bases, with 8 bases sitting between them. The CDR3 bases are TGTGCCTGGAGTACAGATTATAGCAATCAGCCCCAGCATTTT. Translation gives CAWSTDYSNQPQHF. Filled out from reference TRBV30 and TRBJ1-5, the complete variable domain reads SQTIHQWPATLVQPVGSPLSLECTVEGTSNPNLYWYRQAAGRGLQLLFYSVGIGQISSEVPQNLSASRPQDRQFILSSKKLLLSDSGFYLCAWSTDYSNQPQHFGDGTRLSIL.

The gene calls are TRBV7-6 and TRBJ2-2, with 11 bases aligning to TRBD2. Germline assignment: CDR1 SGHVS and CDR2 FNYEAQ. This CDR3 contains 16 residues. Losses at the gene ends were 2 bases for V and 4 bases for J; bases not matched to a gene: 3. The CDR3 nucleotides are TGTGCCAGCAGCTTATCTAGCGGGAGGACCACCGGGGAGCTGTTTTTT. This gives the protein CASSLSSGRTTGELFF. The whole variable domain, filled in from reference TRBV7-6 and TRBJ2-2, reads GAGVSQSPRYKVTKRGQDVALRCDPISGHVSLYWYRQALGQGPEFLTYFNYEAQQDKSGLPNDRFSAERPEGSISTLTIQRTEQRDSAMYRCASSLSSGRTTGELFFGEGSRLTVL.

The chain carries TRBV18 and TRBJ2-7, with 11 nucleotides matching TRBD2. Trimming cost V 5 bases and J 3 bases; bases outside gene matches: 3. The CDR3 is 14 amino acids. The V gene's germline CDR1 is KGHSH and CDR2 LQKENI. CDR3 in DNA: TGTGCCAGCTCAAGGACTAGCGGGCTCTACGAGCAGTACTTC. Amino acids: CASSRTSGLYEQYF. The full variable domain, its missing parts supplied by reference TRBV18 and TRBJ2-7, is NAGVMQNPRHLVRRRGQEARLRCSPMKGHSHVYWYRQLPEEGLKFMVYLQKENIIDESGMPKERFSAEFPKEGPSILRIQQVVRGDSAAYFCASSRTSGLYEQYFGPGTRLTVT.

The genes are TRBV6-4 and TRBJ2-3, with 7 bases identical to TRBD2. Germline V gene lookup returns CDR1 MRHNA and CDR2 SNTAGT. V trimming: 4 bases; J trimming: 6 bases; junction bases outside the gene matches: 10. This CDR3 has 15 residues. The CDR3 DNA is TGTGCCAGCAGTGTCGGGGGGACGGGGATGGATACGCAGTATTTT. Protein: CASSVGGTGMDTQYF.

V gene TRBV28 combines with J gene TRBJ2-5, with unresolved D. Germline-derived CDR1 and CDR2 are MDHEN and SYDVKM. The CDR3 contains 14 residues. Trimming left V 4 bases short and J 6 bases short, with 15 bases between. CDR3 nucleotides: TGTGCCAGCAGTTCCCCGGACGCTGGGAAGACCCAGTACTTC. Translating gives CASSSPDAGKTQYF. The full variable domain, in which reference TRBV28 and TRBJ2-5 provide the parts outside the CDR3, is DVKVTQSSRYLVKRTGEKVFLECVQDMDHENMFWYRQDPGLGLRLIYFSYDVKMKEKGDIPEGYSVSREKKERFSLILESASTNQTSMYLCASSSPDAGKTQYFGPGTRLLVL.

J is TRBJ2-2 and V is TRBV28; D unresolved. V lost 7 bases and J lost 0, with 12 bases in between. The germline V gene has CDR1 MDHEN and CDR2 SYDVKM. The CDR3 runs to 15 residues. The CDR3 nucleotides read TGTGCCAGCACCCTGGAGAGTACGAACACCGGGGAGCTGTTTTTT. It is translated as CASTLESTNTGELFF.

About this clone: A much larger clone differs from this one at a single base, so this may be a read error. This sample also contains other DNA sequences that code for the same CDR3. The gene calls are TRBV7-2 and TRBJ1-3; D is perhaps TRBD1 (6 bases). V lost 2 bases, J lost 4 bases, and 9 bases lay in between. The CDR3 covers 14 residues. CDR1 and CDR2 (germline): SGHTA, FQGNSA. CDR3 bases: TGTGCCAGCAGCTTAAAAGGGGGAGGAAACACCATATATTTT. Protein: CASSLKGGGNTIYF.

The chain uses TRBV7-9 and TRBJ1-3, with 8 positions matching TRBD1. The V gene end was trimmed by 5 bases and the J gene end by 0 bases; junction bases not matched to a gene: 9. This CDR3 comprises 17 residues. The germline CDR1 and CDR2 sequences are SEHNR and FQNEAQ (reference sequence). The CDR3 region is CASSPNGDRNSGNTIYF. CDR3 DNA sequence: TGTGCCAGCAGCCCCAACGGGGACAGGAACTCTGGAAACACCATATATTTT.

The genes are TRBV27 and TRBJ2-7; D gene uncertain. The V gene's germline CDR1 is MNHEY and CDR2 SMNVEV (reference sequence). V lost 6 bases to trimming and J lost 2 bases, with 11 bases between them. The CDR3 length is 13 residues. The CDR3 region is CASRTDGPYEQYF. The CDR3 DNA follows: TGTGCCAGCAGAACGGACGGGCCCTACGAGCAGTACTTC.

The chain links TRBV10-3 to TRBJ2-7; TRBD2 might be the D (6 bases). The germline V gene has CDR1 ENHRY and CDR2 SYGVKD. V lost 2 bases, J lost 0 bases, and 17 bases lay in between. The CDR3 length is 17 residues. The CDR3 DNA reads TGTGCCATCAGTGAGGGGCCGGGAGCGGCTAGCTCCTACGAGCAGTACTTC. This translates into CAISEGPGAASSYEQYF.

The CDR3 loop is CASSSTGQYGYTF. In DNA, the CDR3 is TGCGCCAGCAGCTCGACAGGACAATATGGCTACACCTTC. The chain couples TRBV5-1 to TRBJ1-2; D possibly corresponds to TRBD1 (6 bases). The germline V gene encodes CDR1 SGHRS and CDR2 YFSETQ. The CDR3 loop spans 13 amino acids. V lost 3 bases and J 5 bases, leaving 11 bases between the germline ends.

This clone was seen a handful of times. Different DNA sequences within this sample yield the same CDR3. This chain joins TRBV7-9 and TRBJ1-1; D might be TRBD1 (6 bases). The CDR3 is 14 amino acids. Deletions cut 3 bases from V and 4 bases from J, with 12 bases between. Germline V lookup: CDR1 SEHNR, CDR2 FQNEAQ (reference sequence). The CDR3 region is CASSFQQGGTEAFF. DNA of the CDR3: TGTGCCAGCAGCTTCCAACAGGGTGGCACTGAAGCTTTCTTT.

The V and J genes are TRBV6-9 and TRBJ1-2, with 10 bases that match TRBD1. CDR3 size: 16 residues. Losses at the gene ends were 6 bases for V and 1 base for J; bases not matched to a gene: 8. Germline V gene data show CDR1 as MNHGY and CDR2 as SVAAGI. This CDR3 is CASSSPRDRGNYGYTF. CDR3 nucleotides: TGTGCCAGCAGCAGTCCCCGGGACAGGGGTAACTATGGCTACACCTTC.

The genes are TRBV13 and TRBJ2-7; 8 positions match TRBD1. CDR3 length equals 16 residues. Losses at the gene ends were 5 bases for V and 1 base for J; bases not matched to a gene: 10. Per the germline V gene, CDR1 is PRHDT and CDR2 is FYEKMQ (reference sequence). The CDR3: CASSPLGQVLSYEQYF. CDR3 DNA sequence: TGTGCCAGCAGCCCCCTGGGACAGGTCCTTTCCTACGAGCAGTACTTC.